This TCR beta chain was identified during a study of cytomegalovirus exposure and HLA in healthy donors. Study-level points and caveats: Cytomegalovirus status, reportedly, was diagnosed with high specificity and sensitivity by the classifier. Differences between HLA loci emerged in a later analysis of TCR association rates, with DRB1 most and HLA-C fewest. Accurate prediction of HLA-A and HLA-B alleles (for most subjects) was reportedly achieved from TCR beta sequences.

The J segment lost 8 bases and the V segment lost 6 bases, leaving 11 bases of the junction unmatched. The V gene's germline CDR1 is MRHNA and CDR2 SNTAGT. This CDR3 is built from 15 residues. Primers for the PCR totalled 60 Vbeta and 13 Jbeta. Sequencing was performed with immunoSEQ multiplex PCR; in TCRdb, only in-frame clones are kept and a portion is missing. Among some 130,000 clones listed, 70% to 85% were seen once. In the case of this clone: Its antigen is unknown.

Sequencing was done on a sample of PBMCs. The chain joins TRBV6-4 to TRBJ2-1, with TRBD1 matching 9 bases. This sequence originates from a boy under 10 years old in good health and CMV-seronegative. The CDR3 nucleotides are TGTGCCAGCAGCGCCGGGACAGGGCCTTGGGATGAGCAGTTCTTC. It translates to CASSAGTGPWDEQFF.